Listed below are T cell receptor beta chains from one sample, sequenced in a study of T-cell memory formation after mild COVID-19. TCRdb ran MiXCR on the 5' RACE reads and lists one entry per CDR3 protein. The sample carries 98,000 or so distinct CDR3 sequences, roughly a sixth recorded once. The specimen sequenced was PBMCs or a T cell subset sorted from them (not recorded which). The receptors stem from a man aged 18 to 29 who had mild COVID-19 (a few samples of this study predate the infection). Cell type and time point are not known. Both conserved end residues are part of each CDR3. The order of the fields is J gene, V gene, D gene, clone size, CDR3 DNA, CDR3 protein. D genes are given only for firm matches. A row's size may be missing; if present it is once, few, many or a size class.

j_call: TRBJ2-2; v_call: TRBV6-5; d_call: NA; clone_size: few; cdr3_nt: TGTGCCAGCAGTCTAAGTCAAGGCACCGGGGAGCTGTTTTTT; cdr3_aa: CASSLSQGTGELFF
j_call: TRBJ2-7; v_call: TRBV12-3/TRBV12-4; d_call: NA; clone_size: NA; cdr3_nt: TGTGCCAGCACCAGCCCGGAGAGAGAGCAGTACTTC; cdr3_aa: CASTSPEREQYF
j_call: TRBJ2-1; v_call: TRBV5-1; d_call: TRBD2; clone_size: few; cdr3_nt: TGCGCCAGCAGCTTGGCTAGCGGAGCCTACAATGAGCAGTTCTTC; cdr3_aa: CASSLASGAYNEQFF
j_call: TRBJ2-1; v_call: TRBV9; d_call: NA; clone_size: few; cdr3_nt: TGTGCCAGCAGCAGTTCCCCGTCGGTTAATGAGCAGTTCTTC; cdr3_aa: CASSSSPSVNEQFF
j_call: TRBJ1-1; v_call: TRBV20-1; d_call: NA; clone_size: NA; cdr3_nt: TGCAGTGCTAACCTCGGACAGATGAACACTGAAGCTTTCTTT; cdr3_aa: CSANLGQMNTEAFF
j_call: TRBJ1-1; v_call: TRBV12-3/TRBV12-4; d_call: NA; clone_size: NA; cdr3_nt: TGTGCCAGCAGTTTAGCCGAGGGCGCTGAAGCTTTCTTT; cdr3_aa: CASSLAEGAEAFF
j_call: TRBJ2-5; v_call: TRBV5-1; d_call: TRBD1; clone_size: many; cdr3_nt: TGTGCCAGCAGCCTACAGGGGGCTGGGGAGACCCAGTACTTC; cdr3_aa: CASSLQGAGETQYF
j_call: TRBJ1-2; v_call: TRBV9; d_call: NA; clone_size: once; cdr3_nt: TGTGCCAGCAGCGTAGCTTTGGACACCTATGGCTACACCTTC; cdr3_aa: CASSVALDTYGYTF
j_call: TRBJ1-1; v_call: TRBV7-9; d_call: TRBD1; clone_size: NA; cdr3_nt: TGTGCCAGCAGCCAACAGGGGGCTTTAGAGGCTTTCTTT; cdr3_aa: CASSQQGALEAFF
j_call: TRBJ2-3; v_call: TRBV20-1; d_call: TRBD1; clone_size: few; cdr3_nt: TGCAGTGCTAGGGACAGGGTTTTTCCTTTAGATACGCAGTATTTT; cdr3_aa: CSARDRVFPLDTQYF
j_call: TRBJ2-5; v_call: TRBV7-6; d_call: NA; clone_size: NA; cdr3_nt: TGTGCCAGCAACCCGGGCACACAAGAGACCCAGTACTTC; cdr3_aa: CASNPGTQETQYF
j_call: TRBJ2-7; v_call: TRBV7-2; d_call: NA; clone_size: few; cdr3_nt: TGTGCCAGCAGCTTAGCGGCGACCTACGAGCAGTACTTC; cdr3_aa: CASSLAATYEQYF
j_call: TRBJ2-5; v_call: TRBV5-4; d_call: TRBD2; clone_size: few; cdr3_nt: TGTGCCAGCAGCTTAGGACTAGCCCAAGAGACCCAGTACTTC; cdr3_aa: CASSLGLAQETQYF
j_call: TRBJ1-2; v_call: TRBV4-1; d_call: NA; clone_size: NA; cdr3_nt: TGCGCCAGCAGGCACGACAGATCCAGTGGCTACACCTTC; cdr3_aa: CASRHDRSSGYTF
j_call: TRBJ1-5; v_call: TRBV5-1; d_call: NA; clone_size: NA; cdr3_nt: TGCGCCAGCAGCTTGGAACAGAATCAGCCCCAGCATTTT; cdr3_aa: CASSLEQNQPQHF
j_call: TRBJ2-1; v_call: TRBV20-1; d_call: NA; clone_size: few; cdr3_nt: TGCAGTGCTCCCCTAATAAATGAGCAGTTCTTC; cdr3_aa: CSAPLINEQFF
j_call: TRBJ2-2; v_call: TRBV5-1; d_call: TRBD1; clone_size: few; cdr3_nt: TGCGCCAGCAGCCCGGGACAGGGGAGGAACACCGGGGAGCTGTTTTTT; cdr3_aa: CASSPGQGRNTGELFF
j_call: TRBJ2-7; v_call: TRBV12-3/TRBV12-4; d_call: NA; clone_size: few; cdr3_nt: TGTGCCAGCAGTTTAGTCGCGCCAGGCGAGCAGTACTTC; cdr3_aa: CASSLVAPGEQYF
j_call: TRBJ2-5; v_call: TRBV7-9; d_call: NA; clone_size: many; cdr3_nt: TGTGCCAGCAGCCCGTCGGGAGAGACCCAGTACTTC; cdr3_aa: CASSPSGETQYF
j_call: TRBJ1-1; v_call: TRBV29-1; d_call: NA; clone_size: NA; cdr3_nt: TGCAGCGTTGGGGCAGGCTGGGATATGAACACTGAAGCTTTCTTT; cdr3_aa: CSVGAGWDMNTEAFF
j_call: TRBJ2-5; v_call: TRBV6-6; d_call: NA; clone_size: NA; cdr3_nt: TGTGCCAGCAGTTCCCGTGTGAAGACCCAGTACTTC; cdr3_aa: CASSSRVKTQYF
j_call: TRBJ1-1; v_call: TRBV30; d_call: NA; clone_size: NA; cdr3_nt: TGTGCCTCGCACCGTAACGAGAACACTGAAGCTTTCTTT; cdr3_aa: CASHRNENTEAFF
j_call: TRBJ1-1; v_call: TRBV11-2; d_call: NA; clone_size: NA; cdr3_nt: TGTGCCAGCAGCTTAACTTATCATAGGGTGAACACTGAAGCTTTCTTT; cdr3_aa: CASSLTYHRVNTEAFF
j_call: TRBJ2-1; v_call: TRBV11-2; d_call: TRBD2; clone_size: NA; cdr3_nt: TGTGCCAGCAGACAGAGCGGGAGAGGGTCCTACAATGAGCAGTTCTTC; cdr3_aa: CASRQSGRGSYNEQFF
j_call: TRBJ2-3; v_call: TRBV20-1; d_call: NA; clone_size: NA; cdr3_nt: TGCAGTGCTAGGGCAGTAGAGGGGGCAGATACGCAGTATTTT; cdr3_aa: CSARAVEGADTQYF
j_call: TRBJ2-5; v_call: TRBV2; d_call: NA; clone_size: few; cdr3_nt: TGTGCCATCCGCCGGGACTCCCAAGAGACCCAGTACTTC; cdr3_aa: CAIRRDSQETQYF
j_call: TRBJ1-3; v_call: TRBV6-5; d_call: TRBD1; clone_size: few; cdr3_nt: TGTGCCAGCAGTTACCACCTACAGGGGCCGAACTCTGGAAACACCATATATTTT; cdr3_aa: CASSYHLQGPNSGNTIYF
j_call: TRBJ1-5; v_call: TRBV18; d_call: NA; clone_size: few; cdr3_nt: TGTGCCAGCTCACCTATGGAGGGCAATCAGCCCCAGCATTTT; cdr3_aa: CASSPMEGNQPQHF
j_call: TRBJ2-1; v_call: TRBV6-1; d_call: TRBD2; clone_size: NA; cdr3_nt: TGTGCCAGCAGCTACACTTCTCTAGCGGGGGTGCGTTGGGAGCAGTTCTTC; cdr3_aa: CASSYTSLAGVRWEQFF
j_call: TRBJ2-5; v_call: TRBV20-1; d_call: NA; clone_size: few; cdr3_nt: TGCAGTGCAGAGGGTCGGGACCAAGAGACCCAGTACTTC; cdr3_aa: CSAEGRDQETQYF
j_call: TRBJ2-6; v_call: TRBV6-4; d_call: NA; clone_size: few; cdr3_nt: TGTGCCAGCAGCGCGCAGACCTCTGGGGCCAACGTCCTGACTTTC; cdr3_aa: CASSAQTSGANVLTF